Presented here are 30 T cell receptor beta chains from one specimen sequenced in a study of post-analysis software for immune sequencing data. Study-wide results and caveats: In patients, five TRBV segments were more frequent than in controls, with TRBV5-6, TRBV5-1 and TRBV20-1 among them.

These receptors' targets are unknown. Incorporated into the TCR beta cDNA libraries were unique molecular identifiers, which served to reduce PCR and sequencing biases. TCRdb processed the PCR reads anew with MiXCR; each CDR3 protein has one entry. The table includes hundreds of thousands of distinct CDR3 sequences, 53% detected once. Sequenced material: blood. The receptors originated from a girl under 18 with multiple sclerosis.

CDR3 sequence reads: CAISGRTSGRIAETQYF. The CDR3 nucleotides are TGTGCCATCAGTGGAAGGACTAGCGGGAGAATTGCAGAGACCCAGTACTTC. The chain has TRBV10-3 and TRBJ2-5; 13 bases match TRBD2. The CDR3 runs to 17 residues. Trimming took 4 bases from V and 4 from J; bases not matched to a gene: 9. Germline CDR1 reads ENHRY; CDR2 reads SYGVKD.

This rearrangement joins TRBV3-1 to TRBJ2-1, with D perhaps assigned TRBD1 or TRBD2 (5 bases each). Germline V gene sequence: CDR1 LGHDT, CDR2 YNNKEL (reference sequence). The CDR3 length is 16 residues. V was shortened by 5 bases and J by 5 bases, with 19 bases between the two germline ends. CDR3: CASSTRAQGPNNEQFF. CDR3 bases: TGTGCCAGCAGCACCCGGGCCCAGGGACCGAACAATGAGCAGTTCTTC.

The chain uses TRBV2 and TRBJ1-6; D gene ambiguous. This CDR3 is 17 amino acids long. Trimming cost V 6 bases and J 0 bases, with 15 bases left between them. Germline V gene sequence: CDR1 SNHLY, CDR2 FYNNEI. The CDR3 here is CASRDPASSSYNSPLHF. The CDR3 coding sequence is TGTGCCAGCAGAGACCCAGCCTCAAGCTCCTATAATTCACCCCTCCACTTT. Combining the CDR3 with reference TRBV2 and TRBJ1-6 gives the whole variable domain EPEVTQTPSHQVTQMGQEVILRCVPISNHLYFYWYRQILGQKVEFLVSFYNNEISEKSEIFDDQFSVERPDGSNFTLKIRSTKLEDSAMYFCASRDPASSSYNSPLHFGNGTRLTVT.

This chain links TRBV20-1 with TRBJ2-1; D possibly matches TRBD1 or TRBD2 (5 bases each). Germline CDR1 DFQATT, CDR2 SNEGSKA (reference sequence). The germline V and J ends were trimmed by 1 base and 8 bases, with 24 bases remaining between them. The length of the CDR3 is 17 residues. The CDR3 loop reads CSARVAGDRGSGYEQFF. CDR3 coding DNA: TGCAGTGCTAGAGTGGCTGGGGACCGGGGTTCGGGCTATGAGCAGTTCTTC.

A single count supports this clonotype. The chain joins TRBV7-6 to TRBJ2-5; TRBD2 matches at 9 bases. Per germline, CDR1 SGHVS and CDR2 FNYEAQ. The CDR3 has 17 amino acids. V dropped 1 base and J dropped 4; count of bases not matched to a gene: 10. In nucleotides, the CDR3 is TGTGCCAGCAGCTTAGTTACGGCGGGAGGGCCTACAGAGACCCAGTACTTC. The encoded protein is CASSLVTAGGPTETQYF. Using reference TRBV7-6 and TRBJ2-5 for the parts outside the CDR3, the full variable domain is GAGVSQSPRYKVTKRGQDVALRCDPISGHVSLYWYRQALGQGPEFLTYFNYEAQQDKSGLPNDRFSAERPEGSISTLTIQRTEQRDSAMYRCASSLVTAGGPTETQYFGPGTRLLVL.

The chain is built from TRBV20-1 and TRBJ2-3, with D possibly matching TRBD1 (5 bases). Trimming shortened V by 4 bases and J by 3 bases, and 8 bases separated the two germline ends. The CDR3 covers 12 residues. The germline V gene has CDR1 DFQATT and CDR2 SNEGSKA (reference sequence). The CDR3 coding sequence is TGCAGTGCTACCCAGGGTACAGATACGCAGTATTTT. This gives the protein CSATQGTDTQYF.

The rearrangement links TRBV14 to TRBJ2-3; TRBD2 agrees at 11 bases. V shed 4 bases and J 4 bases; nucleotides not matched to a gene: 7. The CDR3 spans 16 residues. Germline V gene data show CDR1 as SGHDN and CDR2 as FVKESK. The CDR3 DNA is TGTGCCAGCAGCCTAGCGGGAGGGACCGGGGCAGATACGCAGTATTTT. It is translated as CASSLAGGTGADTQYF.

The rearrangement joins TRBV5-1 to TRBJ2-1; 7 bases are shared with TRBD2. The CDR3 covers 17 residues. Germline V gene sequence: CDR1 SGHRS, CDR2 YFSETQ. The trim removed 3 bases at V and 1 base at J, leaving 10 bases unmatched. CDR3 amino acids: CASSWRGRGRSYNEQFF. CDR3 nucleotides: TGCGCCAGCAGCTGGCGGGGGAGGGGTCGATCCTACAATGAGCAGTTCTTC.

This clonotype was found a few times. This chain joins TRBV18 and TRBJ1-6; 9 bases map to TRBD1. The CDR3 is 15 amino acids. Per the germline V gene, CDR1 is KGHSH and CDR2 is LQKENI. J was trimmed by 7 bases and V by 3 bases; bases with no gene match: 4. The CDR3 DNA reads TGTGCCAGCTCACCTGGGACAGGGAGAAATTCACCCCTCCACTTT. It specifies CASSPGTGRNSPLHF. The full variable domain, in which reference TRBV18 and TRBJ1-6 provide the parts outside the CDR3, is NAGVMQNPRHLVRRRGQEARLRCSPMKGHSHVYWYRQLPEEGLKFMVYLQKENIIDESGMPKERFSAEFPKEGPSILRIQQVVRGDSAAYFCASSPGTGRNSPLHFGNGTRLTVT.

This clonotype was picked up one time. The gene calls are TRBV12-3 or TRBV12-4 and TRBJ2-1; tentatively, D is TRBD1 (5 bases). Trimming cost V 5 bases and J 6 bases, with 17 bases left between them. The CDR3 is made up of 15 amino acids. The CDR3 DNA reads TGTGCCAGCAGTGAGCTTTGGGGCTCCATCAATGAGCAGTTCTTC. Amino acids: CASSELWGSINEQFF.

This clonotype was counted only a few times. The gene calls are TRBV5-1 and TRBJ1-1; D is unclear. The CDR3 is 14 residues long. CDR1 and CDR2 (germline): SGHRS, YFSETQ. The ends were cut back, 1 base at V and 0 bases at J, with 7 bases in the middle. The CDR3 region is CASSLLEMNTEAFF. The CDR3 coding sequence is TGCGCCAGCAGCTTGTTGGAGATGAACACTGAAGCTTTCTTT.

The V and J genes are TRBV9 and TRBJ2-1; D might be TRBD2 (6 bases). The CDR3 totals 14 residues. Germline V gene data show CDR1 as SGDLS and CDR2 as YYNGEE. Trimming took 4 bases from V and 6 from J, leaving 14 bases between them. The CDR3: CASSPRLEINEQFF. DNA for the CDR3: TGTGCCAGCAGCCCCCGACTAGAAATCAATGAGCAGTTCTTC.

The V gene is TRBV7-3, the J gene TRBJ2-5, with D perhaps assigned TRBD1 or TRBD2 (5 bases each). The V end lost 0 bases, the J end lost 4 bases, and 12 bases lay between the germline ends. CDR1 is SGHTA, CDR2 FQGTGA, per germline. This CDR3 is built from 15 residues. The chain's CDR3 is CASSLTTVGGETQYF. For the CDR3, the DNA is TGTGCCAGCAGCTTAACCACGGTTGGGGGAGAGACCCAGTACTTC.

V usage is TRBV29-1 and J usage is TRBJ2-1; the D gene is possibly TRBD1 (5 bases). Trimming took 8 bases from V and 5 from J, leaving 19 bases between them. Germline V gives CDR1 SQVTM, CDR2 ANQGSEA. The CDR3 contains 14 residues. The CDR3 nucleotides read TGCAGCCTCCTTGATGGGCAGGGCGACAATGAGCAGTTCTTC. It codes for CSLLDGQGDNEQFF.

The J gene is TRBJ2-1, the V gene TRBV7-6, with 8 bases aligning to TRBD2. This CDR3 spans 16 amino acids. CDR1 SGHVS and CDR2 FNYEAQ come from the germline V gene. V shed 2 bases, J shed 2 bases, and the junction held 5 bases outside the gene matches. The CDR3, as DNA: TGTGCCAGCAGCTTATACACTAGCGGCCCCTACAATGAGCAGTTCTTC. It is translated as CASSLYTSGPYNEQFF.

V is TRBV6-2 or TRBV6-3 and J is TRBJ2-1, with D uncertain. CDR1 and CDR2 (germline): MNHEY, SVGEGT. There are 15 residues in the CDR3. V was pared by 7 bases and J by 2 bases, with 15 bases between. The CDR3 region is CASTQTPRAYNEQFF. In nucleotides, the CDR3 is TGTGCCAGCACCCAGACACCACGAGCCTACAATGAGCAGTTCTTC.

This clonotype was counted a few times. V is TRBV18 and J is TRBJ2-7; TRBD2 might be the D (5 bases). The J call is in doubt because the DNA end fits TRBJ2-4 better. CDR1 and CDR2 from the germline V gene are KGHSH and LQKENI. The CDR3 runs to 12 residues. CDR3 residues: CASSPGAGIQYF. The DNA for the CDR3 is TGTGCCAGCTCACCAGGTGCGGGCATTCAGTACTTC.

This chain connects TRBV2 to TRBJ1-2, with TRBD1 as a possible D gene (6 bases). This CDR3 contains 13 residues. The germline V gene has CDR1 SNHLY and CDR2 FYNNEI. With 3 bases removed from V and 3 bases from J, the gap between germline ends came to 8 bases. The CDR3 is CASSDRGYYGYTF. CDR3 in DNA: TGTGCCAGCAGTGACAGGGGTTACTATGGCTACACCTTC.

The DNA of the CDR3 is TGTGCCAGCATCCTACCGACACTAGCGGGTACTGAGCTGTATGAGCAGTTCTTC. This sequence encodes CASILPTLAGTELYEQFF. The chain has TRBV7-3 and TRBJ2-1; 9 bases fit TRBD2. V dropped 7 bases and J dropped 8; count of bases not matched to a gene: 21. From germline, CDR1 is SGHTA and CDR2 FQGTGA. This CDR3 has 18 residues.

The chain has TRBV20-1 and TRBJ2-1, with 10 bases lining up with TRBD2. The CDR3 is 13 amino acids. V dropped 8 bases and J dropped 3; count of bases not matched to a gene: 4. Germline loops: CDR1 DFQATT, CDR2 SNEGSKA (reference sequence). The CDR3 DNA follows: TGCAGTATAACTAGCGGGATCTACAATGAGCAGTTCTTC. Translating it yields CSITSGIYNEQFF.

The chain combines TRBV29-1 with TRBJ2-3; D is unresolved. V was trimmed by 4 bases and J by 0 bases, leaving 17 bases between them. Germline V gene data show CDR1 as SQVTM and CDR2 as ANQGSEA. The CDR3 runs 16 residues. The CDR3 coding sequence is TGCAGCGTTGCAAGTGCGGCTGGATCTAGCACAGATACGCAGTATTTT. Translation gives CSVASAAGSSTDTQYF.

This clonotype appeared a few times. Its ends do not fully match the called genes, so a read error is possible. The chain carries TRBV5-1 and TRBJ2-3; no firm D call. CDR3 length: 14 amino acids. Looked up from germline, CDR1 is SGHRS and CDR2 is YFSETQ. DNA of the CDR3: TGTGCCAGCAGTTTAGTGCTCAGCACAGATACGCAGTATTTT. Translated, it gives CASSLVLSTDTQYF.

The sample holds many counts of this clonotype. This CDR3 reads CASSPGTSGGASYNEQFF. CDR3 bases: TGTGCCAGCAGCCCTGGGACTAGCGGGGGGGCGTCCTACAATGAGCAGTTCTTC. The chain carries TRBV7-9 and TRBJ2-1, with 16 bases aligning to TRBD2. With 5 bases clipped from V and 1 base from J, the junction kept 5 bases outside the gene matches. The CDR3 loop spans 18 amino acids. Per the germline V gene, CDR1 is SEHNR and CDR2 is FQNEAQ (reference sequence). The entire variable domain, with the rest obtained from reference TRBV7-9 and TRBJ2-1, is as follows: DTGVSQNPRHKITKRGQNVTFRCDPISEHNRLYWYRQTLGQGPEFLTYFQNEAQLEKSRLLSDRFSAERPKGSFSTLEIQRTEQGDSAMYLCASSPGTSGGASYNEQFFGPGTRLTVL.

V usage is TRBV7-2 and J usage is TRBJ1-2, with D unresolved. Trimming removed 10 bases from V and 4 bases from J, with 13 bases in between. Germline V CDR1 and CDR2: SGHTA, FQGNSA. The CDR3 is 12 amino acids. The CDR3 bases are TGTGCCATTACGGGGTTCCTCTATGGCTACACCTTC. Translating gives CAITGFLYGYTF.

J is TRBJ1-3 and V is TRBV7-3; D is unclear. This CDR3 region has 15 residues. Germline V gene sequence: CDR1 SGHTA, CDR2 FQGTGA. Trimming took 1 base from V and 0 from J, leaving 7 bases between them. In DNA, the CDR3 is TGTGCCAGCAGCTTAATGGGGTACTCTGGAAACACCATATATTTT. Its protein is CASSLMGYSGNTIYF.

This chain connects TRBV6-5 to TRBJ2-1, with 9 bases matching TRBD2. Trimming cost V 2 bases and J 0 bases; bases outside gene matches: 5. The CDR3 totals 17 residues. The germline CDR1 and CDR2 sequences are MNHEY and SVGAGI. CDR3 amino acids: CASSYATSGSSYNEQFF. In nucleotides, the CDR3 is TGTGCCAGCAGTTACGCTACTAGCGGGTCCTCCTACAATGAGCAGTTCTTC.

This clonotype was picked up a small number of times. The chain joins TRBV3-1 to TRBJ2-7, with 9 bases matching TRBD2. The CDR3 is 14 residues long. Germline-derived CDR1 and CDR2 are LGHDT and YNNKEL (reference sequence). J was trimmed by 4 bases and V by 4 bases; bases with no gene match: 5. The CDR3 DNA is TGTGCCAGCAGCCCCGGGACTAGCATGTACGAGCAGTACTTC. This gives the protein CASSPGTSMYEQYF.

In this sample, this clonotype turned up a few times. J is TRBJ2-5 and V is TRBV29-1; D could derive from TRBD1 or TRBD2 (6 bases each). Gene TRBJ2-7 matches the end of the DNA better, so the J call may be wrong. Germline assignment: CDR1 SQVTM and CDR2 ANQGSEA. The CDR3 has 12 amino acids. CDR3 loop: CSVEAGAYEQYF. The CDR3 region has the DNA TGCAGCGTTGAAGCGGGGGCTTACGAGCAGTACTTC.

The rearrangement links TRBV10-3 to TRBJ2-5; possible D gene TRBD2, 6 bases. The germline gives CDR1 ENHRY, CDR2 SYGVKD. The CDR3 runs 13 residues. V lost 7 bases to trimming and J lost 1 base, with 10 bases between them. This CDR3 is CAINAGSQETQYF. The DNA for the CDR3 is TGTGCCATCAACGCCGGGAGCCAAGAGACCCAGTACTTC.

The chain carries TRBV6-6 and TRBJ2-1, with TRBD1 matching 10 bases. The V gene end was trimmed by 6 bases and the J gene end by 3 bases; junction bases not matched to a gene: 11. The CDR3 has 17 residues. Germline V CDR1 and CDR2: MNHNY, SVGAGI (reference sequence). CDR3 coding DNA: TGTGCCAGCAGCCAAAACACCGGGACAGGGGTCTACAATGAGCAGTTCTTC. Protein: CASSQNTGTGVYNEQFF.